This T cell receptor beta chain was captured in a study of blood T cell repertoires in COVID-19. The overall study: From T cells, B-cell-depleted T cells, or PBMCs came the material, which was cDNA or gDNA.

The CDR3 has 12 amino acids. The germline V gene has CDR1 SQVTM and CDR2 ANQGSEA. Trimming at V came to 7 bases and at J to 1 base, leaving 2 bases not matched to a gene. In regard to this clone: Different DNA sequences within this sample yield the same CDR3.

In the study's own analysis: Reference gene primer amplification gave estimated nucleated cell counts. Generated by immunoSEQ multiplex PCR, the TCRdb table keeps only in-frame clones and is missing some. V and J calls plus clone size are reproduced from that table; the DNA served to infer D and trimming. The sample lists about 300,000 clones, about nine tenths occurring once. The chain is built from TRBV29-1 and TRBJ1-1; 8 bases are a match to TRBD1. The sequenced sample consisted of peripheral blood. This receptor was obtained from a woman aged 25 to 39 who had recovered from COVID-19. The CDR3 here is CSAGTGNTEAFF. CDR3 nucleotide sequence: TGCAGCGCTGGGACAGGGAACACTGAAGCTTTCTTT.